The 6 T cell receptor beta chains given below trace back to one sample, sequenced in a study of T cell responses to AZD1222 COVID-19 vaccine (dated by TCRdb to the early 2020s). The sample's time point label is to be understood as: baseline before first vaccination. Library preparation was by the immunoSEQ multiplex PCR assay. Sourced from immuneACCESS, this table was stored by TCRdb with only in-frame sequences that have V and J called. A share of the clones is absent; for the studies checked, an unresolved V gene accounts for under half, and the remainder has no known explanation. The sample includes over 100,000 clones, with approximately 84% observed a single time. Of the sample, roughly 9.5% is held by the ten largest clones. The material sequenced was peripheral blood, taken on day 0 of AZD1222 vaccination. The origin of the receptors is an adult in good health.

The chain carries TRBV18 and TRBJ1-2; D ambiguous. CDR1 and CDR2 (germline): KGHSH, LQKENI. Deletions cut 2 bases from V and 5 bases from J, with 9 bases between. The CDR3 spans 13 residues. The DNA for the CDR3 is TGTGCCAGCTCACCAGCTGCAAGTTATGGCTACACCTTC. This gives the protein CASSPAASYGYTF.

The chain combines TRBV5-8 with TRBJ2-1, with D possibly matching TRBD1 (5 bases). The V gene's germline CDR1 is SGHTS and CDR2 YDEGEE. The CDR3 extends over 13 amino acids. Trimming removed 0 bases at V and 8 bases at J, with 9 bases between. This CDR3 is CASSLDRSYEQFF. CDR3 nucleotide sequence: TGTGCCAGCAGCTTGGACAGGAGCTATGAGCAGTTCTTC.

The chain employs TRBV11-2 and TRBJ1-5; perhaps TRBD1 as D (5 bases). CDR1 SGHAT and CDR2 FQNNGV come from the germline V gene. V was shortened by 5 bases and J by 4 bases, with 9 bases between the two germline ends. This CDR3 has 13 residues. The CDR3 protein is CASSQGRNQPQHF. The DNA of the CDR3 is TGTGCCAGCAGCCAGGGTCGTAATCAGCCCCAGCATTTT.

The count of this clone is one. The chain uses TRBV5-1 and TRBJ2-1; the D is unclear. V shed 4 bases and J shed 7 bases, with 12 bases lying between them. This CDR3 contains 13 residues. The germline V gene has CDR1 SGHRS and CDR2 YFSETQ. The CDR3 reads CASSEVDFNEQFF. CDR3 bases: TGCGCCAGCAGCGAAGTAGACTTTAATGAGCAGTTCTTC.

CDR3 sequence reads: CASSPGTSGRADTGELFF. Here the CDR3 DNA reads TGTGCCAGCAGCCCCGGGACTAGCGGGAGGGCTGACACCGGGGAGCTGTTTTTT. The chain links TRBV7-9 to TRBJ2-2; 16 positions agree with TRBD2. J gave up 3 bases and V 5 bases, and 6 bases lay outside the gene matches. The CDR3 loop spans 18 amino acids. Germline CDR1 and CDR2: SEHNR and FQNEAQ (reference sequence).

A note on this clone: The sample contains more than one DNA sequence encoding this CDR3. The chain uses TRBV10-2 and TRBJ1-1; D not resolved. The germline V gene has CDR1 WSHSY and CDR2 SAAADI. Between the trimmed V and J ends, which lost 4 bases and 1 base, there was a span of 7 bases. The CDR3 contains 13 residues. The CDR3 is CASSGQANTEAFF. The DNA of the CDR3 is TGCGCCAGCAGTGGGCAGGCGAACACTGAAGCTTTCTTT.